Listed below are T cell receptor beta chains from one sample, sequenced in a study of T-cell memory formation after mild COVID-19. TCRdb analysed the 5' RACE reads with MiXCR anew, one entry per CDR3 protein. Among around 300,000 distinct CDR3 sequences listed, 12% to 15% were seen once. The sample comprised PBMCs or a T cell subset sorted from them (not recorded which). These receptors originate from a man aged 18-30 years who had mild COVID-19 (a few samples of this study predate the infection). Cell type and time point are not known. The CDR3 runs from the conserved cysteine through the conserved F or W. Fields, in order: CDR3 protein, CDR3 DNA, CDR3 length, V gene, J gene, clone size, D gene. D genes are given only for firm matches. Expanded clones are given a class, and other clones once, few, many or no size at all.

cdr3_aa: CASSLLFSGANQETQYF
cdr3_nt: TGTGCCAGCTCACTCCTCTTTAGCGGGGCGAACCAAGAGACCCAGTACTTC
cdr3_length: 17
v_call: TRBV18
j_call: TRBJ2-5
clone_size: few
d_call: TRBD2

cdr3_aa: CASSYSSGTDTQYF
cdr3_nt: TGTGCCAGCAGTTACTCGAGTGGCACAGATACGCAGTATTTT
cdr3_length: 14
v_call: TRBV6-5
j_call: TRBJ2-3
clone_size: -
d_call: -

cdr3_aa: CASSQAISGGAGDTQYF
cdr3_nt: TGTGCCAGCAGCCAGGCCATTAGCGGGGGGGCCGGTGATACGCAGTATTTT
cdr3_length: 17
v_call: TRBV4-2
j_call: TRBJ2-3
clone_size: -
d_call: TRBD2

cdr3_aa: CASSPLEVGAGETQYF
cdr3_nt: TGTGCCAGCTCACCGCTCGAGGTGGGCGCCGGGGAGACCCAGTACTTC
cdr3_length: 16
v_call: TRBV18
j_call: TRBJ2-5
clone_size: -
d_call: -

cdr3_aa: CASSVLAGYNEQFF
cdr3_nt: TGTGCCAGCTCTGTCCTAGCGGGGTACAATGAGCAGTTCTTC
cdr3_length: 14
v_call: TRBV7-3
j_call: TRBJ2-1
clone_size: many
d_call: TRBD2

cdr3_aa: CASRLSSYNEQFF
cdr3_nt: TGTGCCAGCAGGCTAAGCTCCTACAATGAGCAGTTCTTC
cdr3_length: 13
v_call: TRBV5-5
j_call: TRBJ2-1
clone_size: -
d_call: -

cdr3_aa: CASSQRRTGTEAFF
cdr3_nt: TGTGCCAGCAGCCAACGAAGGACAGGGACTGAAGCTTTCTTT
cdr3_length: 14
v_call: TRBV3-1
j_call: TRBJ1-1
clone_size: -
d_call: TRBD1

cdr3_aa: CASSQAIANGQPQHF
cdr3_nt: TGTGCCAGCAGCCAAGCCATTGCGAACGGCCAGCCCCAGCATTTT
cdr3_length: 15
v_call: TRBV4-2
j_call: TRBJ1-5
clone_size: few
d_call: -

cdr3_aa: CASRKTKDTEAFF
cdr3_nt: TGTGCCAGCAGGAAGACTAAGGACACTGAAGCTTTCTTT
cdr3_length: 13
v_call: TRBV7-3
j_call: TRBJ1-1
clone_size: few
d_call: -

cdr3_aa: CASSQARGSSYEQYF
cdr3_nt: TGCGCCAGCAGCCAAGCGCGGGGAAGCTCCTACGAGCAGTACTTC
cdr3_length: 15
v_call: TRBV4-3
j_call: TRBJ2-7
clone_size: many
d_call: -

cdr3_aa: CASSFLGLDSGANVLTF
cdr3_nt: TGCGCCAGCAGCTTTCTGGGACTGGACTCTGGGGCCAACGTCCTGACTTTC
cdr3_length: 17
v_call: TRBV5-1
j_call: TRBJ2-6
clone_size: -
d_call: -

cdr3_aa: CASSRQQNTEAFF
cdr3_nt: TGTGCCAGCTCCCGACAGCAGAACACTGAAGCTTTCTTT
cdr3_length: 13
v_call: TRBV12-3/TRBV12-4
j_call: TRBJ1-1
clone_size: many
d_call: -

cdr3_aa: CASSSRLGTGELFF
cdr3_nt: TGCGCCAGCAGCTCCAGGTTGGGCACCGGGGAGCTGTTTTTT
cdr3_length: 14
v_call: TRBV5-1
j_call: TRBJ2-2
clone_size: few
d_call: -

cdr3_aa: CASSLVSGGGTEAFF
cdr3_nt: TGTGCCAGCAGCTTAGTATCGGGAGGGGGCACTGAAGCTTTCTTT
cdr3_length: 15
v_call: TRBV11-2
j_call: TRBJ1-1
clone_size: -
d_call: -

cdr3_aa: CASSPTPGSYGYTF
cdr3_nt: TGTGCCAGCAGCCCAACTCCGGGTTCCTATGGCTACACCTTC
cdr3_length: 14
v_call: TRBV7-2
j_call: TRBJ1-2
clone_size: -
d_call: -

cdr3_aa: CASSYGGATNEKLFF
cdr3_nt: TGTGCCAGCAGTTATGGGGGTGCAACTAATGAAAAACTGTTTTTT
cdr3_length: 15
v_call: TRBV6-5
j_call: TRBJ1-4
clone_size: -
d_call: -

cdr3_aa: CASSPRFGADTGELFF
cdr3_nt: TGTGCCAGCAGTCCCCGGTTTGGGGCGGACACCGGGGAGCTGTTTTTT
cdr3_length: 16
v_call: TRBV12-3/TRBV12-4
j_call: TRBJ2-2
clone_size: many
d_call: -

cdr3_aa: CSATRRGGSSYNEQFF
cdr3_nt: TGCAGTGCTACCCGGCGCGGGGGGAGCTCCTACAATGAGCAGTTCTTC
cdr3_length: 16
v_call: TRBV20-1
j_call: TRBJ2-1
clone_size: -
d_call: TRBD2

cdr3_aa: CASSVQPDSGNTIYF
cdr3_nt: TGCGCCAGCAGCGTACAACCAGACTCTGGAAACACCATATATTTT
cdr3_length: 15
v_call: TRBV5-1
j_call: TRBJ1-3
clone_size: few
d_call: -

cdr3_aa: CASSLQNSWSGVEAFF
cdr3_nt: TGTGCCAGCAGCTTACAAAATAGTTGGTCTGGGGTTGAAGCTTTCTTT
cdr3_length: 16
v_call: TRBV7-2
j_call: TRBJ1-1
clone_size: -
d_call: -

cdr3_aa: CASSFYYRGSTDTQYF
cdr3_nt: TGTGCCAGCAGCTTCTATTACAGGGGGAGCACAGATACGCAGTATTTT
cdr3_length: 16
v_call: TRBV7-3
j_call: TRBJ2-3
clone_size: few
d_call: TRBD1

cdr3_aa: CASNPGTVYGYTF
cdr3_nt: TGTGCCAGCAACCCCGGGACGGTATATGGCTACACCTTC
cdr3_length: 13
v_call: TRBV12-3/TRBV12-4
j_call: TRBJ1-2
clone_size: -
d_call: -

cdr3_aa: CASSQEGLANTGELFF
cdr3_nt: TGCGCCAGCAGCCAAGAAGGACTAGCTAACACCGGGGAGCTGTTTTTT
cdr3_length: 16
v_call: TRBV4-3
j_call: TRBJ2-2
clone_size: few
d_call: TRBD2

cdr3_aa: CASSLGLQGRNEKLFF
cdr3_nt: TGTGCCAGCAGCTTGGGTCTACAGGGGAGGAATGAAAAACTGTTTTTT
cdr3_length: 16
v_call: TRBV5-4
j_call: TRBJ1-4
clone_size: -
d_call: TRBD1

cdr3_aa: CATSDLDGIYGYTF
cdr3_nt: TGTGCCACCAGTGATTTAGACGGGATCTATGGCTACACCTTC
cdr3_length: 14
v_call: TRBV24-1
j_call: TRBJ1-2
clone_size: -
d_call: -

cdr3_aa: CASSVSGGTYEQYF
cdr3_nt: TGTGCCAGCAGTGTTAGCGGGGGGACCTACGAGCAGTACTTC
cdr3_length: 14
v_call: TRBV2
j_call: TRBJ2-7
clone_size: -
d_call: TRBD2

cdr3_aa: CASSYLGAGRRNTQYF
cdr3_nt: TGTGCCAGCAGCTACCTCGGGGCGGGGAGGAGGAATACGCAGTATTTT
cdr3_length: 16
v_call: TRBV7-3
j_call: TRBJ2-3
clone_size: -
d_call: -

cdr3_aa: CASSYSGTGRTEAFF
cdr3_nt: TGTGCCAGCAGTTACTCGGGGACAGGGAGGACTGAAGCTTTCTTT
cdr3_length: 15
v_call: TRBV6-5
j_call: TRBJ1-1
clone_size: few
d_call: TRBD1

cdr3_aa: CASRAPPHEQFF
cdr3_nt: TGTGCCAGCCGGGCGCCCCCCCATGAGCAGTTCTTC
cdr3_length: 12
v_call: TRBV11-2
j_call: TRBJ2-1
clone_size: few
d_call: -

cdr3_aa: CASSFLRGGLNEQFF
cdr3_nt: TGTGCCAGCAGCTTCTTGAGGGGGGGCCTCAATGAGCAGTTCTTC
cdr3_length: 15
v_call: TRBV5-8
j_call: TRBJ2-1
clone_size: many
d_call: -

cdr3_aa: CAWIGGEDYEQYF
cdr3_nt: TGTGCCTGGATAGGAGGGGAAGACTACGAGCAGTACTTC
cdr3_length: 13
v_call: TRBV30
j_call: TRBJ2-7
clone_size: few
d_call: -

cdr3_aa: CASSFDGLYTDTQYF
cdr3_nt: TGCGCCAGCAGCTTCGACGGCCTCTACACAGATACGCAGTATTTT
cdr3_length: 15
v_call: TRBV5-1
j_call: TRBJ2-3
clone_size: many
d_call: -

cdr3_aa: CSVGGSNTGELFF
cdr3_nt: TGCAGCGTTGGAGGCAGCAACACCGGGGAGCTGTTTTTT
cdr3_length: 13
v_call: TRBV29-1
j_call: TRBJ2-2
clone_size: -
d_call: -

cdr3_aa: CASSRTRRNEQFF
cdr3_nt: TGTGCCAGCAGTAGGACGCGGCGCAATGAGCAGTTCTTC
cdr3_length: 13
v_call: TRBV6-5
j_call: TRBJ2-1
clone_size: many
d_call: -

cdr3_aa: CATSAALVSSYNEQFF
cdr3_nt: TGTGCCACCAGTGCCGCACTAGTTAGCTCCTACAATGAGCAGTTCTTC
cdr3_length: 16
v_call: TRBV24-1
j_call: TRBJ2-1
clone_size: -
d_call: -

cdr3_aa: CASSPYIGPTDTQYF
cdr3_nt: TGTGCCAGCAGCCCATACATAGGCCCCACAGATACGCAGTATTTT
cdr3_length: 15
v_call: TRBV7-2
j_call: TRBJ2-3
clone_size: -
d_call: -

cdr3_aa: CASSWTGVNEQFF
cdr3_nt: TGTGCCAGCAGTTGGACAGGGGTCAATGAGCAGTTCTTC
cdr3_length: 13
v_call: TRBV2
j_call: TRBJ2-1
clone_size: few
d_call: TRBD1

cdr3_aa: CASSLQETGELFF
cdr3_nt: TGTGCCAGCAGCCTGCAGGAGACCGGGGAGCTGTTTTTT
cdr3_length: 13
v_call: TRBV7-3
j_call: TRBJ2-2
clone_size: many
d_call: -